Described below is a single T cell receptor (beta chain) sequence and its context. The antigen is not known. The sample comes from a study of T cells expressing NK-cell markers. Turning to the study itself: TCR beta repertoires came from sorted CD3+CD56+NKG2C+, CD3+CD56+NKG2C- and CD3+CD56-NKG2C+ T cells. Seven sequenced donors out of eight were HCMV-seropositive, one seronegative. Study-level results: Whether expanded NKG2C+ T cell clones were HCMV specific stayed uncertain.

TCR beta cDNA was made by 5'RACE template switching with UMIs. TCRdb reprocessed the 5' RACE reads and stores each CDR3 protein as one record, lacking DNA. The sample yields 300,000 to 450,000 distinct CDR3 sequences, of which the top ten take up roughly 5.2%. Germline V gives CDR1 DFQATT, CDR2 SNEGSKA (reference sequence). This CDR3 is built from 14 residues. The sequence derives from a man aged 18-75 years in good health. The sequencing sample was made of blood T cells: a sorted CD56 or NKG2C T cell subset, CD4+ or CD8+ T cells, or bulk PBMC T cells (not recorded which). This rearrangement joins TRBV20-1 to TRBJ1-6; absent DNA, TCRdb's TRBD1 call cannot be checked. This chain's CDR3 is CSALEQGGNSPLHF.